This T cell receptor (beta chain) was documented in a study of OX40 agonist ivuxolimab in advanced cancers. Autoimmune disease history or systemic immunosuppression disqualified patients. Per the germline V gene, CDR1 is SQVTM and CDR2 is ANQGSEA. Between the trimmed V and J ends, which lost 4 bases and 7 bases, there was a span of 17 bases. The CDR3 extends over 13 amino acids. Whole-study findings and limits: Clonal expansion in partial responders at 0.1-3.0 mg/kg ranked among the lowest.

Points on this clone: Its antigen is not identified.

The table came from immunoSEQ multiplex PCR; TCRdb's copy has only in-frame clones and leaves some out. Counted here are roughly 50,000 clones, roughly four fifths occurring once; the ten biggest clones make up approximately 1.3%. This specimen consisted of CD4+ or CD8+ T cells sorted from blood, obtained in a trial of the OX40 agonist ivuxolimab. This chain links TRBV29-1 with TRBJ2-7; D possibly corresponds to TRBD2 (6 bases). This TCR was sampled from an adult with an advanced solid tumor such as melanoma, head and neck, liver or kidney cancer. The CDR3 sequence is CSVAVGEAGEQYF. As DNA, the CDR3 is TGCAGCGTTGCCGTTGGGGAGGCGGGAGAGCAGTACTTC.